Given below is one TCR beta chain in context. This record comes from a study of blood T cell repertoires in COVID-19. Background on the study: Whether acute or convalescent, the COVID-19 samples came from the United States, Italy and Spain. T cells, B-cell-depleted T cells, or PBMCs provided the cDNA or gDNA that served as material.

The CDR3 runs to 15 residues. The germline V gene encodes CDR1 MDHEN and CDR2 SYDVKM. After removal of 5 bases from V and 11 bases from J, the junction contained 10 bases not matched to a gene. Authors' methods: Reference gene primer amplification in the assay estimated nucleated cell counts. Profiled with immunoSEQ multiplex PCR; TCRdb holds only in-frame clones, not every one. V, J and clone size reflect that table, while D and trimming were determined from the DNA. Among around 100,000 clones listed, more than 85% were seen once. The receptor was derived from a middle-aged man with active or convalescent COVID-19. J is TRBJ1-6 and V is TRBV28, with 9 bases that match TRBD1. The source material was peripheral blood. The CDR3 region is CASSPRTGVLTPLHF. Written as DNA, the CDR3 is TGTGCCAGCAGTCCGAGGACAGGGGTTTTGACACCCCTCCACTTT.